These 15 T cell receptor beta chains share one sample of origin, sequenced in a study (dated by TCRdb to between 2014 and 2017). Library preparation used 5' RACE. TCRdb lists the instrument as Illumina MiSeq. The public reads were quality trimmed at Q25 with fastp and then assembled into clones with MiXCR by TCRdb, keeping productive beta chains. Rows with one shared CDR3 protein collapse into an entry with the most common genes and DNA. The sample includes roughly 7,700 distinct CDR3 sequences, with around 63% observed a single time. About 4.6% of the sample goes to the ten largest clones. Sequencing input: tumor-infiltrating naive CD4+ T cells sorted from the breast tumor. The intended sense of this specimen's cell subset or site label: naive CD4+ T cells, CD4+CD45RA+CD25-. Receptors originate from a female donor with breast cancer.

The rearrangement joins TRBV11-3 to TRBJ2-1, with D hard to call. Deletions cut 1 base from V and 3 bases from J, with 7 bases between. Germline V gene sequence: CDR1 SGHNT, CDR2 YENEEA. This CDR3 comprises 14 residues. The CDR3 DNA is TGTGCCAGCAGCTTAGGACAAGACTACAATGAGCAGTTCTTC. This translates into CASSLGQDYNEQFF.

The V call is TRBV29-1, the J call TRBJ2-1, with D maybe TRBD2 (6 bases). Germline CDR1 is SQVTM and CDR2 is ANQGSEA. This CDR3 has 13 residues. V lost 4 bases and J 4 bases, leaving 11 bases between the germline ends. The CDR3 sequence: CSVGSGGYNEQFF. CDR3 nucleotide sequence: TGCAGCGTTGGGTCCGGGGGATACAATGAGCAGTTCTTC.

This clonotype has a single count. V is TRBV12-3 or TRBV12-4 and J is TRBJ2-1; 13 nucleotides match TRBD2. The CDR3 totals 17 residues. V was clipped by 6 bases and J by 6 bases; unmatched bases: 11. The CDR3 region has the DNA TGTGCCAGCAGCCCGACTAGCGGGGGGAGCCATTTCAATGAGCAGTTCTTC. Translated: CASSPTSGGSHFNEQFF.

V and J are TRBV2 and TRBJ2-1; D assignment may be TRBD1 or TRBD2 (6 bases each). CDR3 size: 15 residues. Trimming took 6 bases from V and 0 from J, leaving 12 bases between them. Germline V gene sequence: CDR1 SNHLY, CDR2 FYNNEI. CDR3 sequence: CASSAEGGSYNEQFF. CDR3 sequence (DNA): TGTGCCAGCAGCGCAGAGGGGGGCTCCTACAATGAGCAGTTCTTC.

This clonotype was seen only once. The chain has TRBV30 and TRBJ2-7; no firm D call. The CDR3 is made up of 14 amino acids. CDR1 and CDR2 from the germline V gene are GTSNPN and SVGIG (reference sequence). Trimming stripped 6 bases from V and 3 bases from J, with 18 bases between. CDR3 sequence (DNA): TGTGCCTGTCTAAAGGAACACAAAAACTACGAGCAGTACTTC. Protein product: CACLKEHKNYEQYF.

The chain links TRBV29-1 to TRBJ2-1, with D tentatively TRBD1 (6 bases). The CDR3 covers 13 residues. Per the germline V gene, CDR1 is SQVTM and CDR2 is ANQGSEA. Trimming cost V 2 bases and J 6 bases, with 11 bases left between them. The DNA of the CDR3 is TGCAGCGTTGAACCTACACAGGGCAATGAGCAGTTCTTC. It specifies CSVEPTQGNEQFF.

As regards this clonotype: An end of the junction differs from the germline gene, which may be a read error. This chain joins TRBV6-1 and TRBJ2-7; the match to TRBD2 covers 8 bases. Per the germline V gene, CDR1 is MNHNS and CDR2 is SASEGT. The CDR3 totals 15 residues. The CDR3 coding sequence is TGTGTCAGCAGTGGAACTAGCGGCCGAACCTACGAGCAGTACTTC. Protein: CVSSGTSGRTYEQYF.

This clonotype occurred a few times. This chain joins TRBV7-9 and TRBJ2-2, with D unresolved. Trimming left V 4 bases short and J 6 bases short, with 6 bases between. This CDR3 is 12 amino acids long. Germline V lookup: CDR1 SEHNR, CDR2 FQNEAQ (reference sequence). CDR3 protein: CASSYEAGELFF. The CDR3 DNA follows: TGTGCCAGCAGCTATGAGGCCGGGGAGCTGTTTTTT.

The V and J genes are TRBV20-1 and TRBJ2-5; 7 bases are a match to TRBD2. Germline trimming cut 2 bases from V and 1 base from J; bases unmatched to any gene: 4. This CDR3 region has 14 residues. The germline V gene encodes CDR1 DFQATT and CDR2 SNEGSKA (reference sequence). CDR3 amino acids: CSARLASGQETQYF. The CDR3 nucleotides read TGCAGTGCTAGATTAGCTAGCGGCCAAGAGACCCAGTACTTC.

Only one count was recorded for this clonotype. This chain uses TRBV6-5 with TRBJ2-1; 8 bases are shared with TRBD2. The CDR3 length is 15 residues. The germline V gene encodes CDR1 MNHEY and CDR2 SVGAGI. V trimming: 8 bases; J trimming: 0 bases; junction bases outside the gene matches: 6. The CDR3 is CASRGGSHSYNEQFF. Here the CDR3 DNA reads TGTGCCAGCCGGGGGGGATCACACTCCTACAATGAGCAGTTCTTC.

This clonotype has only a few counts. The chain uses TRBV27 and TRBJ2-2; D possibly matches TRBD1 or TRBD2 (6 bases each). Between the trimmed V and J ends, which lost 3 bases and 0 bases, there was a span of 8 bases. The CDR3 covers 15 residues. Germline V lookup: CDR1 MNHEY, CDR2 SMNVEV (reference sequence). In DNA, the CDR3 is TGTGCCAGCAGTTTCGGGGGCACGAACACCGGGGAGCTGTTTTTT. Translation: CASSFGGTNTGELFF.

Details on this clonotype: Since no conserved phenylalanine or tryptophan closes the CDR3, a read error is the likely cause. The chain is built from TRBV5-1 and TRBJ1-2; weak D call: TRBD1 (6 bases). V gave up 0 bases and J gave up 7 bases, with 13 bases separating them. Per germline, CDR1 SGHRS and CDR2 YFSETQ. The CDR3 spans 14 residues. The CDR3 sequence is CASSLDGTTGGYTY. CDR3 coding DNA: TGCGCCAGCAGCTTGGATGGGACAACTGGTGGCTACACCTAC.

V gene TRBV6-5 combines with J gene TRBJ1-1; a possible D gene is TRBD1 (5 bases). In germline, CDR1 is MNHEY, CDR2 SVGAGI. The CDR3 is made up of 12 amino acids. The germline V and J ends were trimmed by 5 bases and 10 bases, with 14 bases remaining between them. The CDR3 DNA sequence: TGTGCCAGCAGTGGACAAGGACGGGGAGCTTTCTTT. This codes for CASSGQGRGAFF.

CDR3 sequence: CASSLYGTGGGTEAFF. The DNA of the CDR3 is TGTGCCAGCAGCTTATATGGGACAGGAGGCGGGACTGAAGCTTTCTTT. The V call is TRBV11-3, the J call TRBJ1-1, with 8 bases that match TRBD1. Germline lookup yields CDR1 SGHNT and CDR2 YENEEA. The CDR3 has 16 residues. Unmatched junction bases numbered 10, after V lost 2 bases and J lost 5 bases.

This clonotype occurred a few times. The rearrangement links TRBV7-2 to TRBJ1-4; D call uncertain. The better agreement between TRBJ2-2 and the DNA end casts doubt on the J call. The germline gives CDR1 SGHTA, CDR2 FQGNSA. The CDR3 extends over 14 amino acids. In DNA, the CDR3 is TGTGCCAGCAGTCAAAAGAGTGGGGTCAGGGAGCTGTTTTTT. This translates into CASSQKSGVRELFF.